A single sample gave rise to the 28 T cell receptor beta chains below, sequenced in a study of shared clonotypes between healthy human individuals. TCRdb's copy holds only in-frame clones and misses some; the assay was immunoSEQ multiplex PCR. The sample consists of about 2 million clones, around 96% of them appearing once. CD8 cells regarded as naive lacked CD45RO, were positively chosen for CCR7, and omitted terminally differentiated effector memory CD45RA+ cells. Specimen: naive CD8+ T cells sorted from blood. The source of these receptors is a man between 18 and 35 years old in good health.

The chain combines TRBV4-3 with TRBJ2-2, with TRBD1 as a possible D gene (5 bases). Germline loops: CDR1 LGHNA, CDR2 YSLEER. This CDR3 contains 14 residues. Between the trimmed V and J ends, which lost 1 base and 4 bases, there was a span of 7 bases. In DNA, the CDR3 is TGCGCCAGCAGCCAAGCCAGGGCCACCGGGGAGCTGTTTTTT. It specifies CASSQARATGELFF.

A single count supports this clone. The chain links TRBV4-3 to TRBJ2-7; the D gene could be TRBD1 or TRBD2 (5 bases each). CDR3 size: 13 residues. V lost 8 bases, J lost 3 bases, and 14 bases lay in between. The germline gives CDR1 LGHNA, CDR2 YSLEER. The CDR3: CASGKGTDYEQYF. DNA of the CDR3: TGCGCCAGCGGTAAGGGGACGGACTACGAGCAGTACTTC.

The chain combines TRBV27 with TRBJ2-1; D remains ambiguous. The CDR3 totals 16 residues. CDR1 MNHEY and CDR2 SMNVEV come from the germline V gene (reference sequence). Trimming cost V 5 bases and J 0 bases, with 14 bases left between them. DNA of the CDR3: TGTGCCAGCAGTCCCGCCGGCTACAGCTCCTACAATGAGCAGTTCTTC. It translates to CASSPAGYSSYNEQFF.

This chain uses TRBV6-6 with TRBJ1-1; 11 bases line up with TRBD1. The CDR3 has 13 amino acids. Trimming at V came to 6 bases and at J to 6 bases, leaving 3 bases not matched to a gene. Germline V CDR1 and CDR2: MNHNY, SVGAGI (reference sequence). CDR3 protein: CASSAGQGAEAFF. Here the CDR3 DNA reads TGTGCCAGCAGCGCGGGACAGGGGGCTGAAGCTTTCTTT.

V gene TRBV5-6 combines with J gene TRBJ1-2; D may be TRBD1 (6 bases). This CDR3 has 15 amino acids. V was cut by 2 bases and J by 7 bases, with 18 bases left in between. Germline assignment: CDR1 SGHDT and CDR2 YYEEEE. CDR3 residues: CASSLPRGAYSGYTF. CDR3 nucleotide sequence: TGTGCCAGCAGCTTACCTCGGGGGGCTTATAGTGGCTACACCTTC.

The chain carries TRBV5-6 and TRBJ1-1; D gene ambiguous. Trimming stripped 0 bases from V and 4 bases from J, with 10 bases between. The germline gives CDR1 SGHDT, CDR2 YYEEEE. The CDR3 is 14 amino acids. The CDR3: CASSLEGVGTEAFF. CDR3 nucleotides: TGTGCCAGCAGCTTGGAGGGAGTTGGCACTGAAGCTTTCTTT.

The chain combines TRBV28 with TRBJ1-1; D remains unclear. The V gene's germline CDR1 is MDHEN and CDR2 SYDVKM. This CDR3 has 13 residues. V shed 3 bases and J shed 6 bases, with 11 bases lying between them. The CDR3 region has the DNA TGTGCCAGCAGTTTTTATGTACAACCTGAAGCTTTCTTT. Amino acid sequence: CASSFYVQPEAFF. The variable domain in full, with the rest retrieved from reference TRBV28 and TRBJ1-1, is DVKVTQSSRYLVKRTGEKVFLECVQDMDHENMFWYRQDPGLGLRLIYFSYDVKMKEKGDIPEGYSVSREKKERFSLILESASTNQTSMYLCASSFYVQPEAFFGQGTRLTVV.

V usage is TRBV6-1 and J usage is TRBJ1-1; unclear D gene. V was trimmed by 5 bases and J by 3 bases, leaving 10 bases between them. Germline V gene lookup returns CDR1 MNHNS and CDR2 SASEGT. The CDR3 contains 13 residues. The CDR3 nucleotides are TGTGCCAGCAGTCCTTTACCGGACACTGAAGCTTTCTTT. This sequence encodes CASSPLPDTEAFF.

The chain combines TRBV6-1 with TRBJ2-7, with D possibly matching TRBD1 (6 bases). CDR1 MNHNS and CDR2 SASEGT come from the germline V gene. The CDR3 has 17 residues. V lost 3 bases and J 0 bases, leaving 18 bases between the germline ends. The CDR3 is CASSDPQDSLSSYEQYF. The DNA for the CDR3 is TGTGCCAGCAGTGACCCCCAGGACAGTTTAAGCTCCTACGAGCAGTACTTC.

The chain links TRBV11-2 to TRBJ2-3; D possibly corresponds to TRBD2 (6 bases). Per the germline V gene, CDR1 is SGHAT and CDR2 is FQNNGV. The CDR3 totals 18 residues. Trimming took off 1 base at V and 2 bases at J, with 19 bases between the two ends. DNA of the CDR3: TGTGCCAGCAGCTTAGGTGTTATCGCGGCGGGGCCCACAGATACGCAGTATTTT. Its translation is CASSLGVIAAGPTDTQYF.

The rearrangement joins TRBV2 to TRBJ2-5; TRBD2 aligns across 8 bases. The V gene end was trimmed by 2 bases and the J gene end by 1 base; junction bases not matched to a gene: 3. CDR3 size: 15 residues. From germline, CDR1 is SNHLY and CDR2 FYNNEI. Here the CDR3 DNA reads TGTGCCAGCAGTGAACCACTAGCGGCCCAAGAGACCCAGTACTTC. It is translated as CASSEPLAAQETQYF.

The J gene is TRBJ2-5, the V gene TRBV7-9; D gene unclear. The ends were cut back, 7 bases at V and 4 bases at J, with 16 bases in the middle. CDR3 length: 14 amino acids. Germline lookup yields CDR1 SEHNR and CDR2 FQNEAQ (reference sequence). The CDR3 region has the DNA TGTGCCAGCACCCCGGACCATCCTCCAGAGACCCAGTACTTC. Its protein product is CASTPDHPPETQYF.

This chain uses TRBV28 with TRBJ1-2; D unresolved. This CDR3 contains 13 residues. V was clipped by 3 bases and J by 6 bases, with 11 bases between them. The germline V gene encodes CDR1 MDHEN and CDR2 SYDVKM. CDR3 loop: CASSFRHSDGYTF. CDR3 coding DNA: TGTGCCAGCAGTTTCCGCCACAGTGATGGCTACACCTTC.

A word on this clone: This specimen includes other DNA sequences encoding the same CDR3. The chain is built from TRBV7-9 and TRBJ2-7; D gene uncertain. The V end was cut by 5 bases, the J end by 4 bases, with 9 bases between. This CDR3 spans 12 amino acids. Germline assignment: CDR1 SEHNR and CDR2 FQNEAQ (reference sequence). The CDR3 bases are TGTGCCAGCAGCCTGACCCCTTACGAGCAGTACTTC. Translating gives CASSLTPYEQYF. Together with reference TRBV7-9 and TRBJ2-7, the CDR3 gives the full variable domain: DTGVSQNPRHKITKRGQNVTFRCDPISEHNRLYWYRQTLGQGPEFLTYFQNEAQLEKSRLLSDRFSAERPKGSFSTLEIQRTEQGDSAMYLCASSLTPYEQYFGPGTRLTVT.

The chain is built from TRBV19 and TRBJ1-1, with 9 bases lining up with TRBD1. This CDR3 spans 12 amino acids. J gave up 3 bases and V 11 bases, and 4 bases lay outside the gene matches. Germline lookup yields CDR1 LNHDA and CDR2 SQIVND (reference sequence). The CDR3 region is CAARTGDTEAFF. In nucleotides, the CDR3 is TGTGCCGCCAGGACAGGGGACACTGAAGCTTTCTTT.

The chain has TRBV7-2 and TRBJ2-3; 12 bases are a match to TRBD2. In germline, CDR1 is SGHTA, CDR2 FQGNSA. The CDR3 runs 16 residues. J gave up 2 bases and V 8 bases, and 8 bases lay outside the gene matches. The CDR3 nucleotides read TGTGCCAGCGAAAAACTAGCGGGAGGAACCACAGATACGCAGTATTTT. This translates into CASEKLAGGTTDTQYF. The variable domain in full, with the rest retrieved from reference TRBV7-2 and TRBJ2-3, is GAGVSQSPSNKVTEKGKDVELRCDPISGHTALYWYRQSLGQGLEFLIYFQGNSAPDKSGLPSDRFSAERTGGSVSTLTIQRTQQEDSAVYLCASEKLAGGTTDTQYFGPGTRLTVL.

This chain uses TRBV2 with TRBJ2-3; no firm D call. The CDR3 consists of 14 residues. Trimming took off 9 bases at V and 0 bases at J, with 13 bases between the two ends. Germline V lookup: CDR1 SNHLY, CDR2 FYNNEI. The CDR3 bases are TGTGCCAGTTACGGTCAGTTTAGCACAGATACGCAGTATTTT. Its protein is CASYGQFSTDTQYF.

V is TRBV6-5 and J is TRBJ2-5; the D gene could be TRBD1 or TRBD2 (6 bases each). This CDR3 contains 16 residues. V was pared by 4 bases and J by 5 bases, with 20 bases between. Germline V gene data show CDR1 as MNHEY and CDR2 as SVGAGI. This CDR3 reads CASSSYRETEGETQYF. CDR3 nucleotides: TGTGCCAGCAGTTCCTACAGGGAAACGGAGGGGGAGACCCAGTACTTC.

V usage is TRBV7-8 and J usage is TRBJ2-7; no clear D. Trimming removed 5 bases from V and 1 base from J, with 3 bases in between. The CDR3 spans 11 residues. Germline loops: CDR1 SGHVS, CDR2 FQNEAQ. DNA for the CDR3: TGTGCCAGCAGCGCTTCCTACGAGCAGTACTTC. Protein: CASSASYEQYF.

The count of this clone is one. V gene TRBV4-1 combines with J gene TRBJ1-1; D unclear. Trimming removed 2 bases at V and 1 base at J, with 14 bases between. The germline V gene encodes CDR1 MGHRA and CDR2 YSYEKL. The CDR3 length is 16 residues. This CDR3 is CASSQPGPSENTEAFF. The DNA for the CDR3 is TGCGCCAGCAGCCAACCGGGCCCCTCGGAGAACACTGAAGCTTTCTTT.

This chain connects TRBV5-8 to TRBJ2-5; 8 nucleotides line up with TRBD1. This CDR3 spans 16 amino acids. Trimming took 0 bases from V and 5 from J; bases not matched to a gene: 9. Germline V gene lookup returns CDR1 SGHTS and CDR2 YDEGEE. The CDR3 nucleotides are TGTGCCAGCAGCTTGGCCGGGACAGGTTTGGGGGAGACCCAGTACTTC. It specifies CASSLAGTGLGETQYF. Using reference TRBV5-8 and TRBJ2-5 for the parts outside the CDR3, the full variable domain is EAGVTQSPTHLIKTRGQQATLRCSPISGHTSVYWYQQALGLGLQFLLWYDEGEERNRGNFPPRFSGRQFPNYSSELNVNALELEDSALYLCASSLAGTGLGETQYFGPGTRLLVL.

The rearrangement uses TRBV5-6 and TRBJ2-7; D may be TRBD2 (6 bases). Trimming pared 0 bases from V and 3 bases from J, leaving 10 bases between. The CDR3 spans 14 residues. Germline-derived CDR1 and CDR2 are SGHDT and YYEEEE. The DNA for the CDR3 is TGTGCCAGCAGCTTGGAACTAGCTGTCTACGAGCAGTACTTC. This codes for CASSLELAVYEQYF.

The chain couples TRBV19 to TRBJ1-6; D is uncertain. V was trimmed by 8 bases and J by 7 bases, leaving 18 bases between them. Germline CDR1 reads LNHDA; CDR2 reads SQIVND (reference sequence). The CDR3 spans 15 residues. The CDR3 loop reads CASSQYREGNSPLHF. The CDR3 bases are TGTGCCAGTTCCCAGTATCGGGAGGGAAATTCACCCCTCCACTTT.

As DNA, the CDR3 is TGTGCCAGCAGCCTAGCGGCGGGGGCTCACGAGGAGCAGTTCTTC. It translates to CASSLAAGAHEEQFF. The J gene is TRBJ2-1, the V gene TRBV27; D might be TRBD2 (7 bases). The CDR3 consists of 15 residues. CDR1 is MNHEY and CDR2 is SMNVEV in the germline V gene (reference sequence). With 6 bases removed from V and 10 bases from J, the gap between germline ends came to 22 bases.

The chain uses TRBV10-3 and TRBJ2-7, with 7 bases that match TRBD2. Trimming removed 6 bases from V and 3 bases from J; junction bases left unmatched: 20. Germline V gene data show CDR1 as ENHRY and CDR2 as SYGVKD. The CDR3 consists of 18 residues. The CDR3: CAISSRANRLAAYYEQYF. The CDR3 coding sequence is TGTGCCATCAGCAGCAGGGCCAATCGACTAGCCGCCTACTACGAGCAGTACTTC.

This chain uses TRBV9 with TRBJ1-1; a possible D gene is TRBD1 (5 bases). Germline V gene sequence: CDR1 SGDLS, CDR2 YYNGEE. The CDR3 has 14 residues. With 0 bases removed from V and 5 bases from J, the gap between germline ends came to 11 bases. The CDR3 protein is CASSVAAGGTEAFF. The CDR3 nucleotides are TGTGCCAGCAGCGTAGCGGCCGGGGGGACTGAAGCTTTCTTT.

This clone was detected only once. The chain is built from TRBV28 and TRBJ1-1; tentatively, D is TRBD1 (5 bases). Germline V lookup: CDR1 MDHEN, CDR2 SYDVKM. There are 18 residues in the CDR3. V was trimmed by 0 bases and J by 0 bases, leaving 17 bases between them. This CDR3 is CASSLWGSGTSMNTEAFF. CDR3 DNA sequence: TGTGCCAGCAGTTTATGGGGGAGCGGGACGAGCATGAACACTGAAGCTTTCTTT.

This chain connects TRBV5-5 to TRBJ1-5, with TRBD1 as a possible D gene (6 bases). V shed 2 bases and J shed 4 bases, with 13 bases lying between them. Germline V gene lookup returns CDR1 SGHKS and CDR2 YYEKEE (reference sequence). This CDR3 comprises 15 residues. The CDR3 is CASSFEGGGNQPQHF. CDR3 sequence (DNA): TGTGCCAGCAGCTTCGAAGGGGGTGGGAATCAGCCCCAGCATTTT. Full variable domain (missing parts from reference TRBV5-5 and TRBJ1-5): DAGVTQSPTHLIKTRGQQVTLRCSPISGHKSVSWYQQVLGQGPQFIFQYYEKEERGRGNFPDRFSARQFPNYSSELNVNALLLGDSALYLCASSFEGGGNQPQHFGDGTRLSIL.